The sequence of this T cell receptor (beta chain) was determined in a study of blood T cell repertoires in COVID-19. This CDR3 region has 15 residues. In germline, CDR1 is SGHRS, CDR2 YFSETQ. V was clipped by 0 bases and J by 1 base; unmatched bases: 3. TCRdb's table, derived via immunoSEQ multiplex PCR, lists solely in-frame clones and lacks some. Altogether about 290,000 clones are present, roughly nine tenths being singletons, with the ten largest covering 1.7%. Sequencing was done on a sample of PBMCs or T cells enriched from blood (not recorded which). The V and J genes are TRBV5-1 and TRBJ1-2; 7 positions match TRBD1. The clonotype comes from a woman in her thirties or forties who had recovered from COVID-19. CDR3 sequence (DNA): TGCGCCAGCAGCTTGGAACAGGGGATTAACTATGGCTACACCTTC. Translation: CASSLEQGINYGYTF. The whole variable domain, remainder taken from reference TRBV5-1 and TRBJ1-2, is KAGVTQTPRYLIKTRGQQVTLSCSPISGHRSVSWYQQTPGQGLQFLFEYFSETQRNKGNFPGRFSGRQFSNSRSEMNVSTLELGDSALYLCASSLEQGINYGYTFGSGTRLTVV.